This TCR beta chain was captured by sequencing in a study of blood T cells in healthy people across ages. This clonotype was picked up a small number of times. Between the trimmed V and J ends, which lost 8 bases and 4 bases, there was a span of 15 bases. Germline assignment: CDR1 SQVTM and CDR2 ANQGSEA. The length of the CDR3 is 13 residues. Primers used in a second PCR of roughly 6 to 11 cycles were a sample-barcoded 5' primer and a J-beta primer mix. TCRdb fed the 5' RACE reads into MiXCR, producing one record per CDR3 protein. The table lists 800,000 or so distinct CDR3 sequences, 60% to 80% of them singletons.

The chain combines TRBV29-1 with TRBJ2-1, with D maybe TRBD2 (5 bases). The TCR comes from a man aged 30 to 39 in good health. Source material: blood. The CDR3 nucleotides are TGCAGCCTCCGCGGAGGAGAGTACAATGAGCAGTTCTTC. This codes for CSLRGGEYNEQFF.